Here is one TCR beta chain with its context. The entry originates in a study of blood T cell repertoires in COVID-19. The CDR3 sequence is 16 residues long. The junction had 5 bases not matched to a gene; V was cut back by 0 bases and J by 2 bases. Germline CDR1 SGDLS, CDR2 YYNGEE. Method: immunoSEQ multiplex PCR; TCRdb's copy keeps in-frame clones and lacks some. The data show 250,000 to 350,000 clones, approximately 91% seen once. The receptor's source is a woman in her 30s with COVID-19, enrolled during active disease. Sequenced material: peripheral blood. The chain is built from TRBV9 and TRBJ2-3; the match to TRBD1 covers 8 bases. The CDR3 region is CASSVDWTGYTDTQYF. CDR3 sequence (DNA): TGTGCCAGCAGCGTAGACTGGACAGGGTACACAGATACGCAGTATTTT.